The present T cell receptor beta chain was sequenced within a study of blood T cell repertoires in COVID-19 (dated by TCRdb to the early 2020s). Regarding the study in general: Collaborator samples came from the United States, Italy and Spain and covered acute and convalescent phases of COVID-19. The material from the prospective study consisted of cDNA or gDNA derived from T cells, B-cell-depleted T cells, or PBMCs. The dataset comprised deeply sampled blood TCRbeta repertoires from subjects exposed to, actively infected with, or recovered from COVID-19. The repertoires were released in a freely available public database intended as a resource for research on the immune response to SARS-CoV-2. The samples were drawn from two sources: the first 160 participants of the ongoing ImmuneRACE study, and fewer than 1,500 subjects contributed by 6 global collaborators. The sample metadata nearly always contained a de-identified subject ID, COVID-19 status, age in years and sex. HLA class I and class II types, where available, came from metadata supplied by the sample provider rather than from assay-based typing.

Of note for this clone: It has no known antigen specificity. The input lacks base qualities; no much larger clone sits a single base away.

The study at large found these results: The quantity of clinical and demographic metadata differed by source and by participant and was supplied without curation.

The CDR3 has 16 amino acids, counting the end cysteine and phenylalanine. Just CDR3 DNA is preserved here, 48 bases in frame from base 1. V trim: 3 bases; J trim: 7 bases; unmatched bases: 9. According to the germline V gene (reference sequence), CDR1 reads LNHDA and CDR2 reads SQIVND. Participants in the prospective study were aged about 18 to 95 years, lived in over 20 United States geographic areas, and enrolled through a virtual design. To assign participants to cohorts, the prospective study relied on clinical history that participants themselves reported in a screening survey and a study questionnaire. For ImmuneRACE Cohort 3, a participant was defined as recovered based on two consecutive negative NP/OP PCR tests, clearance by a healthcare professional, or resolution of symptoms. In the prospective study, mobile phlebotomists collected whole blood, serum and a nasopharyngeal or oropharyngeal swab from each participant. Participants in the prospective study had the option to provide additional blood draws and questionnaires over a roughly 2-month period. Prospective study blood samples were shipped either frozen or at room temperature before DNA extraction.

The immunoSEQ Assay, a bias-controlled multiplex PCR, was used to amplify TCRbeta CDR3 regions from genomic DNA. From the authors' description of their analysis: Within the assay, amplification of reference gene primers was used to estimate how many nucleated cells each sample contained. To quantify the absolute abundance of each unique TCRbeta CDR3 rearrangement, sequence reads were collapsed and filtered. Productive Simpson clonality was computed per sample as the square root of Simpson's diversity index over productive rearrangements. TCRdb provides this immuneACCESS table in a form limited to in-frame rearrangements. Some clones are lacking; in checked studies, under half of them reflect an unresolved V gene, and why the rest are absent is not known. From that table come the V and J calls and clone size; the DNA was used to work out D and trimming. This sample holds around 160,000 clones; roughly four fifths were observed only once. Of the sample, roughly 9.6% falls within the top ten clones.

The source material was PBMCs or T cells enriched from blood (not recorded which). Rearrangement joined TRBV19 to TRBJ1-4; 9 nucleotides in the junction match TRBD1. The source is a man aged 50 or older who had recovered from COVID-19. CDR3 loop: CASSMGPGQGREKLFF. The nucleotide sequence reads TGTGCCAGTAGTATGGGGCCGGGACAGGGCCGTGAAAAACTGTTTTTT.